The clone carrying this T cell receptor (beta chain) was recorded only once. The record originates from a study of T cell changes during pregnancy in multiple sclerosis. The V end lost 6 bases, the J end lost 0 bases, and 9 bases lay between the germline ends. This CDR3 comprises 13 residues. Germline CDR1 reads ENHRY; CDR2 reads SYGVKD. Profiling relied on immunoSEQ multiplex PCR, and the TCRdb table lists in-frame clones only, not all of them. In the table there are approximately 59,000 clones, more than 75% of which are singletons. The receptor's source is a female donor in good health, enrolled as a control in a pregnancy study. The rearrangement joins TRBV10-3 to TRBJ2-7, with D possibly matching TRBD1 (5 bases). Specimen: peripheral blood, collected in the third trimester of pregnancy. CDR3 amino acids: CAISDSPSYEQYF. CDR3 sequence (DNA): TGTGCCATCAGCGACAGCCCCTCCTACGAGCAGTACTTC.